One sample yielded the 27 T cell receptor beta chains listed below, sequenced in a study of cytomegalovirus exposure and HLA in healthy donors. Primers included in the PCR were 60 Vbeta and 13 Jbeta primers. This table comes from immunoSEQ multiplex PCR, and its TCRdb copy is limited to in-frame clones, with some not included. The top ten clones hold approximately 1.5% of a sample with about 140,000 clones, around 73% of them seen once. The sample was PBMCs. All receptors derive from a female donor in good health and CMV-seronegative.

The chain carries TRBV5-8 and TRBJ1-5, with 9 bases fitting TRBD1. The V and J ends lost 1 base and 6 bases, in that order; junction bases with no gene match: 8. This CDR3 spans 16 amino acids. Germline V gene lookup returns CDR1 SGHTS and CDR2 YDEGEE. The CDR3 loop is CASSLWWTGVLQPQHF. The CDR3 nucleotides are TGTGCCAGCAGCTTGTGGTGGACAGGGGTCCTTCAGCCCCAGCATTTT.

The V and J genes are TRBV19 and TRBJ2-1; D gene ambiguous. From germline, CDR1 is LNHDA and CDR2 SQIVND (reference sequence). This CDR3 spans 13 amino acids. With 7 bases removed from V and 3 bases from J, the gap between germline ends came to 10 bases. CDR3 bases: TGTGCCAGTAAGGCTAGGCGCTACAATGAGCAGTTCTTC. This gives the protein CASKARRYNEQFF.

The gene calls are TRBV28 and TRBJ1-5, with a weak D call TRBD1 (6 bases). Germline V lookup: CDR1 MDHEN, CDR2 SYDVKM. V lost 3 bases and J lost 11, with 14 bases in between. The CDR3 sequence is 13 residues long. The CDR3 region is CASSLGGRNAQHF. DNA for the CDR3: TGTGCCAGCAGTTTGGGGGGGCGAAATGCCCAGCATTTT.

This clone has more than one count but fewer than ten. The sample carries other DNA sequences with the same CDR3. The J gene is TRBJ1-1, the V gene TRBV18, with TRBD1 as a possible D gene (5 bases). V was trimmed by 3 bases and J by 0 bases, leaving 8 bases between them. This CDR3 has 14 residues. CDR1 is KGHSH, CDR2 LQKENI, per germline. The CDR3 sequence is CASSPKGLNTEAFF. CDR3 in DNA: TGTGCCAGCTCACCGAAGGGGCTGAACACTGAAGCTTTCTTT.

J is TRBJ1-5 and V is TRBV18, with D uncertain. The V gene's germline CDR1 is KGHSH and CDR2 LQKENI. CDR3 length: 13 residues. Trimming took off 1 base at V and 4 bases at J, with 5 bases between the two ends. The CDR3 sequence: CASSPLPNQPQHF. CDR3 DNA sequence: TGTGCCAGCTCACCACTCCCGAATCAGCCCCAGCATTTT.

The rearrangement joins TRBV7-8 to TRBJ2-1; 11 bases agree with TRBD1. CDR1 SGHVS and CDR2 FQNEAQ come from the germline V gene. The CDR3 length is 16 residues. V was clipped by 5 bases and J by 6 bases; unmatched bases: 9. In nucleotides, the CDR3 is TGTGCCAGCAGCCAACAGGGACAGGGGGAGGGCAATGAGCAGTTCTTC. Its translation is CASSQQGQGEGNEQFF.

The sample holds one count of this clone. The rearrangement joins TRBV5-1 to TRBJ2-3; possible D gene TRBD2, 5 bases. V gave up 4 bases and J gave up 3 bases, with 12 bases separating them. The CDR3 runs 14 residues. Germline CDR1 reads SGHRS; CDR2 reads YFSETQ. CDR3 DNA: TGCGCCAGCAGCCCGGGATCCTTAACAGATACGCAGTATTTT. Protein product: CASSPGSLTDTQYF.

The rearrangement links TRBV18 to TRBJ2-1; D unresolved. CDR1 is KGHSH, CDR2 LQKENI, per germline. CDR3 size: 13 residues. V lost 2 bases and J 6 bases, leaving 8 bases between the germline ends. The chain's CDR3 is CASSPDTSNEQFF. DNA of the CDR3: TGTGCCAGCTCACCAGACACATCCAATGAGCAGTTCTTC.

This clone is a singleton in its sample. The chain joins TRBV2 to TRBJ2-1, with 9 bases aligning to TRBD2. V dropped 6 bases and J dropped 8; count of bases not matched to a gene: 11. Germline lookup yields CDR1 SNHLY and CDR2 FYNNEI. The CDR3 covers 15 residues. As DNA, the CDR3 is TGTGCCAGCAGCCGACTAGCGGATCCACGGGATGAGCAGTTCTTC. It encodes CASSRLADPRDEQFF.

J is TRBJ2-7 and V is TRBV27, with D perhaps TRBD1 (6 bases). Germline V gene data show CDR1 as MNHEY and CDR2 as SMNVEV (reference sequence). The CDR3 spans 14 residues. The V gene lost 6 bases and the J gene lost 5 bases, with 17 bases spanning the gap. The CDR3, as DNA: TGTGCCAGCAGCGATATCAGGGGAGACAACGAGCAGTACTTC. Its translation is CASSDIRGDNEQYF.

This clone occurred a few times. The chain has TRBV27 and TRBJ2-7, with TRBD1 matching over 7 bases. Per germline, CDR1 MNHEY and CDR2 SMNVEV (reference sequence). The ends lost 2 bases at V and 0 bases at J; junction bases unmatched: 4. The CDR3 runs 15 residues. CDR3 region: CASSLGQASSYEQYF. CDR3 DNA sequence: TGTGCCAGCAGTTTAGGACAGGCAAGCTCCTACGAGCAGTACTTC.

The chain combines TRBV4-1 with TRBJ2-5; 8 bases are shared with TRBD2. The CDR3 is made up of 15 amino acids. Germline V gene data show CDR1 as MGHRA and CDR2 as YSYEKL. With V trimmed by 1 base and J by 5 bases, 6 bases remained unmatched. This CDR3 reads CASSQVGLAVETQYF. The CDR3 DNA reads TGCGCCAGCAGCCAAGTCGGACTAGCTGTGGAGACCCAGTACTTC.

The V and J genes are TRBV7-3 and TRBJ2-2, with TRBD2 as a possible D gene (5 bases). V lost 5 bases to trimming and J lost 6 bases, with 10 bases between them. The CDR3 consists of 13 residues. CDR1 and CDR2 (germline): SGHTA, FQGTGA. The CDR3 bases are TGTGCCAGCAGCATACTAGAGTCCGGGGAGCTGTTTTTT. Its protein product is CASSILESGELFF.

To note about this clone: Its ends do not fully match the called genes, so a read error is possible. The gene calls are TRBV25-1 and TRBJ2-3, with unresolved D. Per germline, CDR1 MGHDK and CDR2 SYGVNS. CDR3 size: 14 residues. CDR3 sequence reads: CASGETGSTDTQYF. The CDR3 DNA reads TGTGCCAGCGGTGAAACCGGTAGCACAGATACGCAGTATTTT.

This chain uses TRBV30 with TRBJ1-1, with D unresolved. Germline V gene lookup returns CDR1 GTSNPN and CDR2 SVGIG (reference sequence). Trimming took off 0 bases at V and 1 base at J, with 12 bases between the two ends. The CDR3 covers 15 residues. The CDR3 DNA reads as TGTGCCTGGAGTGTACCCAGCGGCCGGAACACTGAAGCTTTCTTT. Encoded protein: CAWSVPSGRNTEAFF.

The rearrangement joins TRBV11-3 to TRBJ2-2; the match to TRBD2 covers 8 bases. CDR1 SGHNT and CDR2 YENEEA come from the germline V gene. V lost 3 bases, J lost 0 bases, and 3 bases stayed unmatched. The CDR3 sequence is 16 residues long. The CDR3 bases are TGTGCCAGCAGCTTGATTAGCGGGGCGAACACCGGGGAGCTGTTTTTT. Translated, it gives CASSLISGANTGELFF. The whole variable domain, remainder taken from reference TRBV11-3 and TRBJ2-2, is EAGVVQSPRYKIIEKKQPVAFWCNPISGHNTLYWYLQNLGQGPELLIRYENEEAVDDSQLPKDRFSAERLKGVDSTLKIQPAELGDSAVYLCASSLISGANTGELFFGEGSRLTVL.

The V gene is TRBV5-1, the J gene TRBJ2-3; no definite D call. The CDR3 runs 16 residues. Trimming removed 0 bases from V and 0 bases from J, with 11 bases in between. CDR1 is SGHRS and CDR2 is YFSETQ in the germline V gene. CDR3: CASSLGLPTSTDTQYF. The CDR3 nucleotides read TGCGCCAGCAGCTTGGGACTTCCAACTAGCACAGATACGCAGTATTTT.

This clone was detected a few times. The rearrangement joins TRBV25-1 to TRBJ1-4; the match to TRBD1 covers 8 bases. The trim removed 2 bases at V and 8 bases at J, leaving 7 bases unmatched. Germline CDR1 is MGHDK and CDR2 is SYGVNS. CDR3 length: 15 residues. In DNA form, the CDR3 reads TGTGCCAGCAGTGAACCAGGGGGCGGTTTAGAAAAACTGTTTTTT. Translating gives CASSEPGGGLEKLFF.

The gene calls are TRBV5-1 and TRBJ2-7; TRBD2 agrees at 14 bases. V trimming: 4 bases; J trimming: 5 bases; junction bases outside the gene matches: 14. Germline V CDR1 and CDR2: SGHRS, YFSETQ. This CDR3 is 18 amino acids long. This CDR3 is CASSARQPGLAGVHEQYF. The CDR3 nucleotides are TGCGCCAGCAGCGCACGACAACCGGGACTAGCGGGGGTCCACGAGCAGTACTTC.

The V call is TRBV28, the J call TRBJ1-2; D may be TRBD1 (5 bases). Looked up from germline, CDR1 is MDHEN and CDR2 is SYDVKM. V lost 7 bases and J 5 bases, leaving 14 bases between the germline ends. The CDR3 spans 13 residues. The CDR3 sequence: CASTLGGGYGYTF. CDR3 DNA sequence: TGTGCCAGCACCCTCGGGGGGGGGTATGGCTACACCTTC.

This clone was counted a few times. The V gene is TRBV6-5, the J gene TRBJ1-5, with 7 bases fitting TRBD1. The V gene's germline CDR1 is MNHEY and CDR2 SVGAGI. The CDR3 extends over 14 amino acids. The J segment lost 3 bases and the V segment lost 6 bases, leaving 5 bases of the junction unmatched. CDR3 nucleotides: TGTGCCAGCAGCCAGACAGGGAACAATCAGCCCCAGCATTTT. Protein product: CASSQTGNNQPQHF.

The CDR3 loop is CASSQESGTGNEKLFF. The CDR3 nucleotides read TGCGCCAGCAGCCAAGAGTCCGGGACAGGGAATGAAAAACTGTTTTTT. The J gene is TRBJ1-4, the V gene TRBV4-1, with TRBD1 matching 9 bases. The CDR3 loop spans 16 amino acids. V lost 0 bases and J lost 5; bases outside the gene matches: 4. Germline V CDR1 and CDR2: MGHRA, YSYEKL.

CDR3 DNA sequence: TGTGCCAGCAGCTCCAACTCTGGGACTCCTTTGATGGACTACACCTTC. Protein product: CASSSNSGTPLMDYTF. The gene calls are TRBV7-6 and TRBJ1-2; tentatively, D is TRBD1 (5 bases). CDR1 and CDR2 from the germline V gene are SGHVS and FNYEAQ. The CDR3 covers 16 residues. V lost 4 bases to trimming and J lost 10 bases, with 25 bases between them.

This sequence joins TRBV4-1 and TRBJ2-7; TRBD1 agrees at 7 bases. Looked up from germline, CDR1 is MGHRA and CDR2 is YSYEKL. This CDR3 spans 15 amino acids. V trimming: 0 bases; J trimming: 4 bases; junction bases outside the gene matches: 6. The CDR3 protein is CASSQDPDRIYEQYF. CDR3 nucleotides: TGCGCCAGCAGCCAAGATCCGGACAGGATATACGAGCAGTACTTC.

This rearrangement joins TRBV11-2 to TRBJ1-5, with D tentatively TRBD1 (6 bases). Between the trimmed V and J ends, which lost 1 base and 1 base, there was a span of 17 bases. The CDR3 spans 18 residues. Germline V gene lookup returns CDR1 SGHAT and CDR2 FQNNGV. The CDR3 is CASSLGRGKGSSNQPQHF. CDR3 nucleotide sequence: TGTGCCAGCAGCTTAGGCAGGGGAAAGGGGTCAAGCAATCAGCCCCAGCATTTT.

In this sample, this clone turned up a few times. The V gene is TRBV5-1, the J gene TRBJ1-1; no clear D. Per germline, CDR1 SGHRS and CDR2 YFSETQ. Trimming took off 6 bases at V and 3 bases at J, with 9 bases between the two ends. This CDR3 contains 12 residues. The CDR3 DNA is TGCGCCAGCATGGAGACTGACACTGAAGCTTTCTTT. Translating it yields CASMETDTEAFF.

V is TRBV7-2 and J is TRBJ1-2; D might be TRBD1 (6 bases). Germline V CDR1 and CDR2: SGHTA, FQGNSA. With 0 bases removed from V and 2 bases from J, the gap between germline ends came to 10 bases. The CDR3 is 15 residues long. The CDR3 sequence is CASSLASGDNYGYTF. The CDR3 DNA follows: TGTGCCAGCAGCTTAGCGTCAGGGGACAACTATGGCTACACCTTC.